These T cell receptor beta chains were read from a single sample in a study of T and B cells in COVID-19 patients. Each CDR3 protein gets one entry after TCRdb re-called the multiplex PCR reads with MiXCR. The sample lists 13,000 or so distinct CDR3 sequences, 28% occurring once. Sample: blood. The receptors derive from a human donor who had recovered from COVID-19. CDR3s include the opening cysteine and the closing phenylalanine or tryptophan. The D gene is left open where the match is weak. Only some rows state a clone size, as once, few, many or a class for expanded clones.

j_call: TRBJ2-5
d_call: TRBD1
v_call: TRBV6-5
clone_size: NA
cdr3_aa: CASTWRQGGETQYF
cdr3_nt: TGTGCCAGCACTTGGCGACAGGGCGGTGAGACCCAGTACTTC

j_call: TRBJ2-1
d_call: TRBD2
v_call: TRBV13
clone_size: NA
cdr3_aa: CASSVVTSGRNEQFF
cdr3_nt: TGTGCCAGCAGCGTAGTTACTAGCGGGAGGAATGAGCAGTTCTTC

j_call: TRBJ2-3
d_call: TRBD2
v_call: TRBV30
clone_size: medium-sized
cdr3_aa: CACQGLASDTQYF
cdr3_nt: TGTGCCTGCCAGGGACTAGCTTCAGATACGCAGTATTTT

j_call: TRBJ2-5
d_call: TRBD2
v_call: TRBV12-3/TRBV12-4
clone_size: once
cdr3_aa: CASSLPGLAGVGGEETQYF
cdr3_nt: TGTGCCAGCAGTTTGCCGGGACTAGCGGGAGTTGGGGGGGAAGAGACCCAGTACTTC

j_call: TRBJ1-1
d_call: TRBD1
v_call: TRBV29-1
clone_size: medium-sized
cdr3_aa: CSVATGGNTEAFF
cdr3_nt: TGCAGCGTTGCGACAGGGGGAAACACTGAAGCTTTCTTT

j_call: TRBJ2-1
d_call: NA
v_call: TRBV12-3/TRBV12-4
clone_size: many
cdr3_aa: CASSLAADPRYNEQFF
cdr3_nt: TGTGCCAGCAGTTTAGCGGCCGACCCGAGGTACAATGAGCAGTTCTTC

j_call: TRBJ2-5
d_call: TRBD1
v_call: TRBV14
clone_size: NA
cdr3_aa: CASSQDFSAGGETQYF
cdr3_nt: TGTGCCAGCAGCCAAGATTTCTCGGCAGGGGGCGAGACCCAGTACTTC

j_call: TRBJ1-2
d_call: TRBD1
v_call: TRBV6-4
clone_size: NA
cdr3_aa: CASSDSAGGYYGYTF
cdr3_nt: TGTGCCAGCAGTGACTCAGCAGGGGGCTATTATGGCTACACCTTC

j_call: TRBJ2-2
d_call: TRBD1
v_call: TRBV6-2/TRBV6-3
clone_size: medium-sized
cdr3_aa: CASQRDRGTGELFF
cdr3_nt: TGTGCCAGCCAAAGGGACAGGGGTACCGGGGAGCTGTTTTTT

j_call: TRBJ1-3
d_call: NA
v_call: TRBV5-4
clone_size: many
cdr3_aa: CAMHRAGVGYTIYF
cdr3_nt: TGTGCCATGCACCGGGCGGGGGTCGGTTACACCATATATTTT

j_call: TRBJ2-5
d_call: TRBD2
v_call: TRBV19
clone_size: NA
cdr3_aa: CASSTSGKETQYF
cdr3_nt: TGTGCCAGTAGTACTAGCGGGAAAGAGACCCAGTACTTC

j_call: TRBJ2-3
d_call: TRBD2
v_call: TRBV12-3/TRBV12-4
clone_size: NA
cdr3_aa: CASSFSLAGGPGDTQYF
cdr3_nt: TGTGCCAGCAGTTTTAGCCTAGCGGGAGGGCCCGGAGATACGCAGTATTTT

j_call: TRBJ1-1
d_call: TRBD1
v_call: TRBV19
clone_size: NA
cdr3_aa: CASSIFTPGQEGEAFF
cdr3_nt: TGTGCCAGTAGTATCTTCACTCCCGGACAGGAAGGTGAAGCTTTCTTT

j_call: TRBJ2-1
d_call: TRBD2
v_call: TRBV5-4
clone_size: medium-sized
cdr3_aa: CASSSGASGSNEQFF
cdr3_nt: TGTGCCAGCAGCTCTGGGGCTAGCGGGAGTAATGAGCAGTTCTTC

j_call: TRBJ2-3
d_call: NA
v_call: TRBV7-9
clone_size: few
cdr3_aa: CASSSRVRDRTLTDTQYF
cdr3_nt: TGTGCCAGCAGCTCCCGGGTCAGGGACCGCACCCTGACAGATACGCAGTATTTT

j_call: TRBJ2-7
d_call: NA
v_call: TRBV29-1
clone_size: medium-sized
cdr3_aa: CSVDVGGGREQYF
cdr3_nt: TGCAGCGTTGATGTAGGGGGGGGACGCGAGCAGTACTTC

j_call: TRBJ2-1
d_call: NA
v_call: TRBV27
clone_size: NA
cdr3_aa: CASSERDEQFF
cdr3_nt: TGTGCCAGCAGTGAGAGGGATGAGCAGTTCTTC

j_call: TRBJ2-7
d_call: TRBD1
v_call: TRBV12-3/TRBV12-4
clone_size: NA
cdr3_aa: CASSYAGGYEQYF
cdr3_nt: TGTGCCAGCAGTTATGCAGGGGGCTACGAGCAGTACTTC

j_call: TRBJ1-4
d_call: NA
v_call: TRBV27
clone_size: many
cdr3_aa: CASSPGAREKLFF
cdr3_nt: TGTGCCAGCAGTCCGGGAGCACGGGAAAAACTGTTTTTT

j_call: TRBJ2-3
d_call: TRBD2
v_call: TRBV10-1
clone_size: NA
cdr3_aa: CASSFTSGSGTDTQYF
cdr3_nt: TGCGCCAGCAGTTTCACTAGCGGGAGCGGCACAGATACGCAGTATTTT

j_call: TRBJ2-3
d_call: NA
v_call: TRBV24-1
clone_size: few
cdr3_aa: CATSDPTGPIDTQYF
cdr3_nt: TGTGCCACCAGTGACCCGACAGGACCGATAGATACGCAGTATTTT

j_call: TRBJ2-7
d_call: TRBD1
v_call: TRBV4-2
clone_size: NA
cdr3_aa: CASSPDKRTGVASKHYEQYF
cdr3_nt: TGTGCCAGCAGCCCAGACAAAAGGACAGGGGTGGCTAGCAAACACTACGAGCAGTACTTC

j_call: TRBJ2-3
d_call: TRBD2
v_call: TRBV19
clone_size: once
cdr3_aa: CASSIVGGLAVRDTQYF
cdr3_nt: TGTGCCAGTAGTATAGTAGGGGGACTAGCGGTTAGAGATACGCAGTATTTT

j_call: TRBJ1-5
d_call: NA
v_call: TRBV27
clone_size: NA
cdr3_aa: CASSPGGAFNQPQHF
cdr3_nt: TGTGCCAGCAGTCCGGGGGGGGCCTTCAATCAGCCCCAGCATTTT

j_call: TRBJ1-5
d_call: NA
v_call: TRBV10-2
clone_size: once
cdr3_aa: CASSDWGFSNQPQHF
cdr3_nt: TGCGCCAGCAGTGATTGGGGTTTTAGCAATCAGCCCCAGCATTTT

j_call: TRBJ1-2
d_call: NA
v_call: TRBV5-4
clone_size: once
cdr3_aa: CASSLRIGDGEFYGYTF
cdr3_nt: TGTGCCAGCAGCTTAAGGATTGGGGACGGAGAATTCTATGGCTACACCTTC

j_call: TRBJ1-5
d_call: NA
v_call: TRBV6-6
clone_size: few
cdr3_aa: CASSLLSGGQPQHF
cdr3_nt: TGTGCCAGCAGCCTCCTTTCCGGGGGCCAGCCCCAGCATTTT

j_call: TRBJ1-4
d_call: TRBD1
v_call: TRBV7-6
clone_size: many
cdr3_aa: CASSKTGTNEKLFF
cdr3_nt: TGTGCCAGCAGCAAGACAGGGACTAATGAAAAACTGTTTTTT

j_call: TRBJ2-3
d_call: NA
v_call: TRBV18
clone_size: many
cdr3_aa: CASSPPGSDTQYF
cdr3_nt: TGTGCCAGCTCACCACCCGGGTCAGATACGCAGTATTTT

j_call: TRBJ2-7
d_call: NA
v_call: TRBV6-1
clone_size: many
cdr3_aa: CASSAGRAHYEQYF
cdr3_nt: TGTGCCAGCAGTGCGGGACGGGCCCACTACGAGCAGTACTTC

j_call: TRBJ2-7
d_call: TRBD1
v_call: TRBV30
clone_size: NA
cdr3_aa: CAWSGDRDAYEQYF
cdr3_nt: TGTGCCTGGAGTGGGGACAGGGACGCCTACGAGCAGTACTTC

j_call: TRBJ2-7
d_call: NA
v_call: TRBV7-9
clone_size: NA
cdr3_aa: CASTQINREQYF
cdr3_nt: TGTGCCAGCACCCAAATTAATCGCGAGCAGTACTTC

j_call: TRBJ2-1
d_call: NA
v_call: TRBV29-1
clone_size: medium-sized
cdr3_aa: CSSDTYNEQFF
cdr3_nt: TGCAGCTCAGACACTTACAATGAGCAGTTCTTC

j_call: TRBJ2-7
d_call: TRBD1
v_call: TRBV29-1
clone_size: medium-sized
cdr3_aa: CSGIRTGPYYEQYF
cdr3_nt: TGCAGCGGTATCCGGACAGGACCCTACTACGAGCAGTACTTC

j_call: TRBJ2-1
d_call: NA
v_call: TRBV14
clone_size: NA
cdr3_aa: CASSQDQDYLLGEQFF
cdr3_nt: TGTGCCAGCAGCCAAGATCAGGACTACCTTCTCGGTGAGCAGTTCTTC

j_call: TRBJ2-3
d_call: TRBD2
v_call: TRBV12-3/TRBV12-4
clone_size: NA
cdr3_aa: CASGLGTSHTDTQYF
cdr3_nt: TGTGCTAGTGGTTTGGGGACTAGCCACACAGATACGCAGTATTTT